One and the same sample provided the 20 T cell receptor beta chains below, sequenced in a study of blood T cell repertoires in COVID-19 (dated by TCRdb to between 2020 and 2021). The library was produced with the immunoSEQ multiplex PCR assay. TCRdb retrieved this table from immuneACCESS and kept in-frame rearrangements only. Not all clones are present; in checked studies, unresolved V genes account for under half, and no reason is known for the remainder. This sample is represented by fewer than 200,000 clones; 70% to 90% of them were singletons. The top ten constitute about 22% of the sample. Sequencing was carried out using peripheral blood. Source of these receptors: a man between 60 and 70 years old with active or convalescent COVID-19.

The chain has TRBV6-5 and TRBJ1-2; a weak D match, TRBD1 (6 bases). Germline CDR1 is MNHEY and CDR2 is SVGAGI. V was clipped by 0 bases and J by 5 bases, with 13 bases between them. The length of the CDR3 is 15 residues. The CDR3 spells CASSYSNMGAYGYTF. DNA for the CDR3: TGTGCCAGCAGTTACTCTAATATGGGGGCTTATGGCTACACCTTC.

The chain couples TRBV7-9 to TRBJ2-7; a possible D gene is TRBD1 (5 bases). The CDR3 runs 15 residues. Germline V gene data show CDR1 as SEHNR and CDR2 as FQNEAQ (reference sequence). Trimming removed 4 bases at V and 0 bases at J, with 13 bases between. CDR3 DNA sequence: TGTGCCAGCAGCTCAGGGTGGGGATACTCCTACGAGCAGTACTTC. It specifies CASSSGWGYSYEQYF.

The chain joins TRBV5-1 to TRBJ2-5; D unresolved. CDR1 and CDR2 (germline): SGHRS, YFSETQ. The CDR3 runs 13 residues. Trimming left V 3 bases short and J 4 bases short, with 10 bases between. In DNA form, the CDR3 reads TGCGCCAGCAGCTCCTCCCCGGGAGAGACCCAGTACTTC. Translating gives CASSSSPGETQYF.

V usage is TRBV5-1 and J usage is TRBJ2-3, with 9 bases matching TRBD2. The CDR3 is made up of 16 amino acids. From germline, CDR1 is SGHRS and CDR2 YFSETQ. V lost 0 bases to trimming and J lost 3 bases; unmatched junction nucleotides: 5. CDR3 sequence reads: CASSLGVAGVTDTQYF. DNA for the CDR3: TGCGCCAGCAGCTTGGGTGTAGCGGGGGTGACAGATACGCAGTATTTT.

The CDR3 DNA sequence: TGTGCCAGCAGCCCTCATATTGCGGGGGTGGGTACGCAGTATTTT. It is translated as CASSPHIAGVGTQYF. The V gene is TRBV5-5, the J gene TRBJ2-3, with TRBD2 matching over 7 bases. Per germline, CDR1 SGHKS and CDR2 YYEKEE (reference sequence). V was pared by 4 bases and J by 8 bases, with 13 bases of the junction left unmatched. The CDR3 has 15 amino acids. The full variable domain, its missing parts supplied by reference TRBV5-5 and TRBJ2-3, is DAGVTQSPTHLIKTRGQQVTLRCSPISGHKSVSWYQQVLGQGPQFIFQYYEKEERGRGNFPDRFSARQFPNYSSELNVNALLLGDSALYLCASSPHIAGVGTQYFGPGTRLTVL.

This sequence joins TRBV15 and TRBJ2-5; D possibly corresponds to TRBD1 (6 bases). The CDR3 is made up of 15 amino acids. V was cut by 0 bases and J by 1 base, with 9 bases left in between. Germline assignment: CDR1 LNHNV and CDR2 YYDKDF (reference sequence). The CDR3 bases are TGTGCCACCAGCAGAGATCAGGGGATCCAAGAGACCCAGTACTTC. Protein: CATSRDQGIQETQYF. Full variable domain (missing parts from reference TRBV15 and TRBJ2-5): DAMVIQNPRYQVTQFGKPVTLSCSQTLNHNVMYWYQQKSSQAPKLLFHYYDKDFNNEADTPDNFQSRRPNTSFCFLDIRSPGLGDTAMYLCATSRDQGIQETQYFGPGTRLLVL.

The chain couples TRBV4-1 to TRBJ1-5; tentatively, D is TRBD1 (6 bases). CDR3 length: 14 residues. In germline, CDR1 is MGHRA, CDR2 YSYEKL. Trimming stripped 1 base from V and 7 bases from J, with 11 bases between. For the CDR3, the DNA is TGCGCCAGCAGCCAAGTACAGGGAAGCCAGCCCCAGCATTTT. Translation: CASSQVQGSQPQHF.

To note about this clone: In the same sample, other DNA sequences code for this CDR3. The genes are TRBV6-5 and TRBJ1-1; D gene uncertain. The CDR3 spans 14 residues. V dropped 1 base and J dropped 5 bases, with 11 bases sitting between them. Per the germline V gene, CDR1 is MNHEY and CDR2 is SVGAGI. The CDR3 DNA reads as TGTGCCAGCAGTTACTTAGCCCCGGGAACTGAAGCTTTCTTT. Its protein is CASSYLAPGTEAFF.

The V call is TRBV11-2, the J call TRBJ1-1; D not resolved. V was trimmed by 0 bases and J by 5 bases, leaving 7 bases between them. This CDR3 region has 13 residues. CDR1 and CDR2 (germline): SGHAT, FQNNGV. In nucleotides, the CDR3 is TGTGCCAGCAGCTTAGATTATCAGACTGAAGCTTTCTTT. Translation gives CASSLDYQTEAFF.

The chain is built from TRBV2 and TRBJ2-1; D remains ambiguous. V lost 2 bases, J lost 10 bases, and 12 bases lay in between. The V gene's germline CDR1 is SNHLY and CDR2 FYNNEI. This CDR3 is built from 13 residues. CDR3 DNA sequence: TGTGCCAGCAGTGAAAATTTAGGCAGGGAGCAGTTCTTC. It is translated as CASSENLGREQFF.

This clone is a singleton in its sample. V is TRBV29-1 and J is TRBJ2-7, with 10 bases matching TRBD1. With V trimmed by 1 base and J by 6 bases, 6 bases remained unmatched. There are 14 residues in the CDR3. Germline V gene sequence: CDR1 SQVTM, CDR2 ANQGSEA. In DNA, the CDR3 is TGCAGCGTTGAAGTTGGGACAGGGGTGAGCGAGCAGTACTTC. The encoded protein is CSVEVGTGVSEQYF.

The chain recombines TRBV5-5 with TRBJ2-4; D might be TRBD1 (5 bases). Germline V gene data show CDR1 as SGHKS and CDR2 as YYEKEE (reference sequence). V lost 5 bases to trimming and J lost 5 bases, with 17 bases between them. The CDR3 totals 15 residues. This CDR3 is CASSQTGGSENIQYF. The CDR3 coding sequence is TGTGCCAGCAGTCAAACAGGTGGATCTGAAAACATTCAGTACTTC.

The rearrangement links TRBV11-3 to TRBJ2-7; 8 bases align to TRBD1. The CDR3 covers 13 residues. Germline V lookup: CDR1 SGHNT, CDR2 YENEEA. V was clipped by 6 bases and J by 10 bases; unmatched bases: 11. DNA for the CDR3: TGTGCCAGCAGTCAGAACGGACAGGGCCAACAGTACTTC. Translation: CASSQNGQGQQYF.

The chain employs TRBV5-1 and TRBJ1-2, with 12 bases lining up with TRBD1. Germline CDR1 and CDR2: SGHRS and YFSETQ. The CDR3 has 15 residues. The V gene end was trimmed by 0 bases and the J gene end by 8 bases; junction bases not matched to a gene: 5. Here the CDR3 reads CASSLEGQGAPGYTF. CDR3 bases: TGCGCCAGCAGCTTGGAGGGACAGGGGGCGCCCGGCTACACCTTC.

The rearrangement links TRBV9 to TRBJ2-1; 8 bases are a match to TRBD1. The V and J ends lost 3 bases and 8 bases, in that order; junction bases with no gene match: 4. The CDR3 contains 13 residues. Per the germline V gene, CDR1 is SGDLS and CDR2 is YYNGEE. DNA of the CDR3: TGTGCCAGCAGCGATTCACAGGGGGATGAGCAGTTCTTC. It translates to CASSDSQGDEQFF.

This clone has just one count. The chain's CDR3 is CASSVAGDEYNEQFF. CDR3 DNA sequence: TGTGCCAGCAGCGTAGCAGGGGATGAGTACAATGAGCAGTTCTTC. V gene TRBV9 combines with J gene TRBJ2-1, with a tentative D call TRBD1 (6 bases). Trimming took 0 bases from V and 4 from J, leaving 11 bases between them. Germline V gives CDR1 SGDLS, CDR2 YYNGEE. The CDR3 length is 15 residues.

This chain connects TRBV3-1 (or the pseudogene TRBV3-2) to TRBJ2-7; D not resolved. This CDR3 has 11 residues. CDR1 and CDR2 from the germline V gene are LGHDT and YNNKEL (reference sequence). The V end was cut by 6 bases, the J end by 1 base, with 4 bases between. CDR3 sequence (DNA): TGTGCCAGCAGTCAGTCCTACGAGCAGTACTTC. Its translation: CASSQSYEQYF.

The J gene is TRBJ1-2, the V gene TRBV7-9; 8 bases align to TRBD1. The germline V gene has CDR1 SEHNR and CDR2 FQNEAQ (reference sequence). With 4 bases clipped from V and 8 bases from J, the junction kept 6 bases outside the gene matches. CDR3 length equals 13 residues. The DNA for the CDR3 is TGTGCCAGCAGCTGGACAGGGTTTGGCGGCTACACCTTC. It translates to CASSWTGFGGYTF. Together with reference TRBV7-9 and TRBJ1-2, the CDR3 gives the full variable domain: DTGVSQNPRHKITKRGQNVTFRCDPISEHNRLYWYRQTLGQGPEFLTYFQNEAQLEKSRLLSDRFSAERPKGSFSTLEIQRTEQGDSAMYLCASSWTGFGGYTFGSGTRLTVV.

The chain links TRBV7-9 to TRBJ1-3; 7 bases match TRBD1. With 2 bases clipped from V and 2 bases from J, the junction kept 6 bases outside the gene matches. There are 16 residues in the CDR3. Per germline, CDR1 SEHNR and CDR2 FQNEAQ (reference sequence). CDR3 bases: TGTGCCAGCAGCTTATACAGGGGATCAACTGGAAACACCATATATTTT. Protein sequence: CASSLYRGSTGNTIYF.

The V and J genes are TRBV6-5 and TRBJ2-1; 10 bases are shared with TRBD2. The ends lost 0 bases at V and 10 bases at J; junction bases unmatched: 9. The CDR3 has 16 amino acids. From germline, CDR1 is MNHEY and CDR2 SVGAGI. DNA for the CDR3: TGTGCCAGCAGTTACTCGATCATAGCGGGGGGTAACGAGCAGTTCTTC. The encoded protein is CASSYSIIAGGNEQFF.